A selection of T cell receptor beta chains follows, all from one sample in a study of metastatic and nonmetastatic thyroid tumors. TCRdb redid the clone calls on the PCR reads using MiXCR. The sample includes tens of thousands of clones, roughly 18% of them seen just once. Sequencing was done on a sample of adjacent normal tissue. The receptors originated from a male donor with papillary thyroid cancer or a benign thyroid nodule (not recorded which). Some clones in this sample may be carry-over from other donors' samples. The CDR3 runs from the conserved cysteine through the conserved F or W. D genes are given only for firm matches. Size tells how often a clone was seen (once, few, many) or the class of an expanded clone, and some rows leave it out.

d_call clone_size j_call v_call cdr3_aa cdr3_nt
TRBD1 - TRBJ2-7 TRBV14 CASSQDSHPVYRDRVFREQYF TGTGCCAGCAGCCAAGACTCTCACCCTGTCTACCGGGACAGGGTATTTCGCGAGCAGTACTTC
- medium-sized TRBJ2-5 TRBV28 CASTLGEQETQYF TGTGCCAGCACCCTGGGGGAACAAGAGACCCAGTACTTC
- medium-sized TRBJ2-1 TRBV11-2 CASSLAGVANEQFF TGTGCCAGCAGCTTAGCGGGAGTAGCCAATGAGCAGTTCTTC
- many TRBJ2-1 TRBV30 CAWSVVADYNKQFF TGTGCCTGGAGTGTCGTAGCGGACTACAATAAGCAGTTCTTC
TRBD2 - TRBJ2-6 TRBV5-1 CASSRGLAGVGGLGANVLTF TGCGCCAGCAGCCGCGGACTAGCGGGGGTGGGGGGTCTCGGGGCCAACGTCCTGACTTTC
- - TRBJ2-7 TRBV20-1 CSARRDGSDEQYF TGCAGTGCTAGGCGGGACGGGTCGGACGAGCAGTACTTC
- - TRBJ2-1 TRBV12-3/TRBV12-4 CASIPGWNSRVGEQFF TGTGCCAGTATTCCTGGGTGGAACTCCCGGGTTGGTGAGCAGTTCTTC
TRBD1 few TRBJ1-5 TRBV6-4 CASRDRGRGAVGNQSQHF TGTGCCAGCAGAGACAGGGGTCGAGGGGCCGTTGGCAATCAGTCCCAGCATTTT
- many TRBJ2-7 TRBV27 CASGQTWDHYEQYF TGTGCCAGCGGACAAACCTGGGACCACTACGAGCAGTACTTC
- once TRBJ2-5 TRBV5-1 CASSWDTETRYF TGCGCCAGCAGTTGGGACACGGAGACCCGGTACTTC
- medium-sized TRBJ1-2 TRBV10-2 CASSENRAGLGGYTF TGCGCCAGCAGTGAGAACAGGGCTGGGTTAGGAGGCTACACCTTC
TRBD1 medium-sized TRBJ2-7 TRBV11-3 CASSWDRGSRQYF TGTGCCAGCAGCTGGGACAGAGGGTCGCGGCAGTACTTC
- medium-sized TRBJ1-2 TRBV19 CASSTRTNYGYTF TGTGCCAGTAGTACGCGAACTAACTATGGCTACACCTTC
- medium-sized TRBJ2-7 TRBV28 CASSSGHRSYEQYF TGTGCCAGCAGTTCTGGGCACAGATCCTACGAGCAGTACTTC
- medium-sized TRBJ1-1 TRBV10-1 CASAGGRNTEAFF TGCGCCAGTGCGGGGGGCAGGAACACTGAAGCTTTCTTT
- medium-sized TRBJ1-6 TRBV27 CASGNSPLHF TGTGCCAGCGGGAACTCACCCCTCCACTTT
TRBD1 many TRBJ2-3 TRBV6-6 CASTKTSFSGGRGTDTQYF TGTGCCAGCACCAAAACTTCTTTCTCAGGGGGCAGGGGCACAGATACGCAGTATTTT
TRBD2 many TRBJ2-1 TRBV18 CASSPPSLAGGFFQANEQFF TGTGCCAGCTCACCACCGAGCCTAGCGGGAGGGTTTTTCCAAGCTAATGAGCAGTTCTTC
- few TRBJ1-5 TRBV12-3/TRBV12-4 CASSLYREVQPQHF TGTGCCAGCAGTTTATATCGGGAGGTTCAGCCCCAGCATTTT
- - TRBJ1-5 TRBV5-6 CASTRTGAHQPQHF TGTGCCAGCACCCGAACGGGGGCTCATCAGCCCCAGCATTTT
TRBD1 medium-sized TRBJ1-6 TRBV11-2 CASSQQGVSYNSPLHF TGTGCCAGCAGCCAACAGGGGGTGTCCTATAATTCACCCCTCCACTTT
TRBD2 few TRBJ2-7 TRBV27 CASSLYAGDPTYEQYF TGTGCCAGCAGTTTATATGCGGGAGACCCGACCTACGAGCAGTACTTC
TRBD1 - TRBJ1-1 TRBV2 CASSEPGQANTEAFF TGTGCCAGCAGTGAACCGGGACAGGCGAACACTGAAGCTTTCTTT
- many TRBJ1-3 TRBV10-3 CAISEPSRRNTIYF TGTGCCATCAGTGAGCCTTCAAGAAGAAACACCATATATTTT
- medium-sized TRBJ1-5 TRBV6-5 CASSYGGNQPQHF TGTGCCAGCAGTTACGGGGGAAATCAGCCCCAGCATTTT
- - TRBJ2-7 TRBV20-1 CSASIGSIYEQYF TGCAGTGCTAGTATCGGGTCCATCTACGAGCAGTACTTC
- few TRBJ1-6 TRBV28 CASLQTEGFNSPLHF TGTGCCAGCCTTCAAACTGAGGGATTTAATTCACCCCTCCACTTT
- - TRBJ1-3 TRBV11-2 CASSLLGGNTIYF TGTGCCAGCAGCTTACTTGGCGGAAACACCATATATTTT
- many TRBJ2-5 TRBV2 CASSEALSALEKTQYF TGTGCCAGCAGTGAAGCGCTTAGCGCTCTCGAGAAGACCCAGTACTTC
- many TRBJ2-5 TRBV18 CASSPPSSETQYF TGTGCCAGCTCACCACCATCGTCAGAGACCCAGTACTTC
- many TRBJ1-2 TRBV4-2 CASSQGRALDYGYTF TGTGCCAGCAGCCAAGGTAGGGCACTGGACTATGGCTACACCTTC
- medium-sized TRBJ1-1 TRBV6-2/TRBV6-3 CASSYRDTEAFF TGTGCCAGCAGTTACAGAGACACTGAAGCTTTCTTT
TRBD1 once TRBJ2-1 TRBV20-1 CSASKRDGQGIHNEQFF TGCAGTGCTAGCAAGAGGGATGGACAGGGGATTCACAATGAGCAGTTCTTC
- - TRBJ1-1 TRBV19 CASSWGTDFSPNTESFF TGTGCCAGTAGTTGGGGGACGGATTTTTCCCCGAACACTGAATCTTTCTTT
TRBD1 many TRBJ1-6 TRBV5-6 CASSLESGGTGNSPLHF TGTGCCAGCAGCTTGGAGAGTGGAGGGACAGGGAATTCACCCCTCCACTTT
- many TRBJ2-3 TRBV13 CASSLTTEPTQYF TGTGCCAGCAGCTTAACTACGGAACCGACGCAGTATTTT
- - TRBJ2-3 TRBV9 CASGHTVDATDTQYF TGTGCCAGCGGCCATACAGTGGATGCGACAGATACGCAGTATTTT
- many TRBJ2-2 TRBV15 CATSRDFRNGELFF TGTGCCACCAGCAGAGATTTCCGGAACGGGGAGCTGTTTTTT
- - TRBJ2-7 TRBV28 CAIILGHEQYF TGTGCCATCATTTTAGGGCACGAGCAGTACTTC
- - TRBJ1-1 TRBV30 CARKLQGTEAFF TGTGCTCGAAAACTACAGGGTACTGAAGCTTTCTTT
- medium-sized TRBJ1-5 TRBV12-3/TRBV12-4 CASSPGQPQPQHF TGTGCCAGCAGCCCCGGACAACCACAGCCCCAGCATTTT
TRBD2 medium-sized TRBJ2-2 TRBV6-2/TRBV6-3 CASSYSQGGHRELFF TGTGCCAGCAGTTACTCCCAGGGAGGGCACCGGGAGCTGTTTTTT
- few TRBJ2-7 TRBV12-3/TRBV12-4 CASSFSGKEQYF TGTGCCAGCAGTTTTTCTGGGAAAGAGCAGTACTTC
- many TRBJ1-1 TRBV3-1 CASSRGAETSYTEAFF TGTGCCAGCAGCCGAGGGGCCGAAACAAGTTACACTGAAGCTTTCTTT
- many TRBJ1-5 TRBV4-1 CASSQDGRGFRPQHF TGCGCCAGCAGCCAAGATGGGAGGGGGTTTCGGCCCCAGCATTTT
- many TRBJ2-5 TRBV20-1 CSASFGSGTNQETQYF TGCAGTGCTAGTTTTGGGAGCGGTACTAATCAAGAGACCCAGTACTTC
TRBD1 many TRBJ1-2 TRBV7-2 CASSTPGQGGYGYTF TGTGCCAGCAGCACCCCTGGACAGGGAGGATATGGCTACACCTTC
- medium-sized TRBJ2-7 TRBV2 CASGPRGSYEQYF TGTGCCAGCGGGCCCCGGGGTTCCTACGAGCAGTACTTC
- medium-sized TRBJ1-2 TRBV27 CASSLYPDTFYGYTF TGTGCCAGCAGTTTATATCCAGACACTTTCTATGGCTACACCTTC
- medium-sized TRBJ2-3 TRBV27 CASSLSLGLDTQYF TGTGCCAGCAGTTTATCGTTAGGGTTGGATACGCAGTATTTT
- many TRBJ2-3 TRBV5-6 CASSLSGRSTDTQYF TGTGCCAGCAGCCTTAGCGGACGATCCACAGATACGCAGTATTTT
TRBD1 many TRBJ2-3 TRBV5-1 CASSDTGGRADTQYF TGCGCCAGCAGCGACACAGGGGGCAGGGCGGATACGCAGTATTTT
- many TRBJ1-1 TRBV12-3/TRBV12-4 CASSWGGVWRSMNTEAFF TGTGCCAGCAGTTGGGGTGGGGTCTGGCGATCAATGAACACTGAAGCTTTCTTT